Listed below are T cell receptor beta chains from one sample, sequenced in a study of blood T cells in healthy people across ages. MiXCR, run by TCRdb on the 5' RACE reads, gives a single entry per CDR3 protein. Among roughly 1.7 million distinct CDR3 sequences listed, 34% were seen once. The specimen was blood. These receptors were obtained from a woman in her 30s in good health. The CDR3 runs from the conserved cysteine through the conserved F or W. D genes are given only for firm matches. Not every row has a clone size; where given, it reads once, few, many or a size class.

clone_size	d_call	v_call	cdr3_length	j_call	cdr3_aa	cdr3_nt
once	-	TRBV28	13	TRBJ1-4	CATRLRGYEKLFF	TGTGCCACCCGGTTGCGGGGTTATGAAAAACTGTTTTTT
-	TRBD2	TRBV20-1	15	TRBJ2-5	CSARNPSGSQETQYF	TGCAGTGCTAGAAACCCTAGCGGGTCCCAAGAGACCCAGTACTTC
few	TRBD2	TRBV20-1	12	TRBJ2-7	CSAERGAYEQYF	TGCAGTGCCGAGCGGGGGGCCTACGAGCAGTACTTC
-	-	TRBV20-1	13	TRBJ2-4	CGARTLAKNIQYF	TGCGGTGCTAGAACGCTAGCCAAAAACATTCAGTACTTC
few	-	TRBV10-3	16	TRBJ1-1	CAIGDRPGEGNTEAFF	TGTGCCATCGGTGACAGGCCGGGGGAAGGGAACACTGAAGCTTTCTTT
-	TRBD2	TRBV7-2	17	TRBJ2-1	CASSLAVAGGTFDEQFF	TGTGCCAGCAGCTTAGCTGTAGCGGGAGGTACCTTCGATGAGCAGTTCTTC
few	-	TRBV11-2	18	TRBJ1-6	CASSSYPRGHIYNSPLHF	TGTGCCAGCAGCTCCTACCCCAGGGGCCACATCTATAATTCACCCCTCCACTTT
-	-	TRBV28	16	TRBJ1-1	CASSQSEWEGETEAFF	TGTGCCAGCAGTCAAAGCGAGTGGGAGGGAGAGACTGAAGCTTTCTTT
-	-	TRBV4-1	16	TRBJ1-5	CASPDLVPAVNQPQHF	TGCGCCAGCCCAGATTTGGTCCCGGCGGTCAATCAGCCCCAGCATTTT
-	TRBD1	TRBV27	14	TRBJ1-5	CASSRDRGRQPQHF	TGTGCCAGCAGCCGGGACAGGGGGAGACAGCCCCAGCATTTT
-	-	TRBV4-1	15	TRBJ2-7	CASSQVATSSYEQYF	TGCGCCAGCAGCCAAGTGGCGACTTCCTCCTACGAGCAGTACTTC
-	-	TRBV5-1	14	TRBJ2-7	CASSLGSMGYEQYF	TGCGCCAGCAGCTTAGGCAGCATGGGCTACGAGCAGTACTTC
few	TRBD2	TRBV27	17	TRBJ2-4	CASSTTVAGRAKNIQYF	TGTGCCAGCAGCACCACCGTAGCGGGGAGAGCCAAAAACATTCAGTACTTC
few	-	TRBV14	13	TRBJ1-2	CASSQDRSHGYTF	TGTGCCAGCAGCCAAGATCGGTCCCATGGCTACACCTTC
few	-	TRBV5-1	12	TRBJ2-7	CASSSTAVEQYF	TGCGCCAGCAGTTCGACCGCGGTCGAGCAGTACTTC
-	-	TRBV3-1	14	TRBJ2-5	CASSQLAKSLAQYF	TGTGCCAGCAGCCAGCTAGCAAAGTCCTTAGCCCAGTACTTC
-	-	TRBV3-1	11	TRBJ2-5	CASSDISNQYF	TGTGCCAGCAGTGACATCAGTAACCAGTACTTC
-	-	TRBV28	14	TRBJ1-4	CASRQGRLRGKLFF	TGTGCCAGCAGACAGGGACGGTTAAGAGGGAAACTGTTTTTT
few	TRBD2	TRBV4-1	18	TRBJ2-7	CASSQEPTRLAGSYEQYF	TGCGCCAGCAGCCAAGAGCCTACACGGCTAGCGGGGTCCTACGAGCAGTACTTC
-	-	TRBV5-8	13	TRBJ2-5	CASSHVEVETQYF	TGTGCCAGCAGCCACGTCGAGGTAGAGACCCAGTACTTC
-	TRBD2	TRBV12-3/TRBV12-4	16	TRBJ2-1	CASSFPTSGGYNEQFF	TGTGCCAGCAGTTTTCCGACTAGCGGAGGCTACAATGAGCAGTTCTTC
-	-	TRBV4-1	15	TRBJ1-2	CASSQGGTVRYGYTF	TGCGCCAGCAGCCAAGGAGGGACGGTTCGCTATGGCTACACCTTC
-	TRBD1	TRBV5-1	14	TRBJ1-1	CASTPQGVGTEAFF	TGCGCCAGCACCCCTCAGGGGGTGGGGACTGAAGCTTTCTTT
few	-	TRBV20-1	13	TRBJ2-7	CSALGGLSYEQYF	TGCAGTGCCCTAGGAGGCCTTTCCTACGAGCAGTACTTC
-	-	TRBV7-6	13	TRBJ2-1	CASSLALGSEQFF	TGTGCCAGCAGCTTAGCGTTGGGGAGTGAGCAGTTCTTC
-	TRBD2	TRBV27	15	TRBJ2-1	CASGPYSGRSHEQFF	TGTGCCAGCGGTCCGTATAGCGGGCGATCCCATGAGCAGTTCTTC
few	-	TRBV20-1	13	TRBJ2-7	CSALKGIRYEQYF	TGCAGTGCCCTAAAGGGTATTCGCTACGAGCAGTACTTC
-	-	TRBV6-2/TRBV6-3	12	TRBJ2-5	CASSYGSGTQYF	TGTGCCAGCAGTTACGGGAGCGGGACCCAGTACTTC
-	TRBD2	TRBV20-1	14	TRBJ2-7	CSARGLAAHYEQYF	TGCAGTGCCAGGGGACTAGCGGCTCACTACGAGCAGTACTTC
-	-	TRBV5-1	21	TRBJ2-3	CAGSWPAQQSRRRESEDTQYF	TGCGCCGGCAGCTGGCCAGCGCAACAGTCGAGAAGGAGGGAGTCTGAAGATACGCAGTATTTT
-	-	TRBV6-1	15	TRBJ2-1	CANPLVDRERGEQFF	TGTGCCAACCCATTAGTAGATCGTGAAAGGGGTGAGCAGTTCTTC
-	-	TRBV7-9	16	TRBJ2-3	CASSPIYIGGPDTQYF	TGTGCCAGCAGCCCTATATATATTGGGGGCCCAGATACGCAGTATTTT
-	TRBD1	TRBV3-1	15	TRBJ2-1	CASSLRDRYYNEQFF	TGTGCCAGCAGCCTGCGGGACAGGTACTACAATGAGCAGTTCTTC
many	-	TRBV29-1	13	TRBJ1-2	CSARTQRHGGYTF	TGCAGCGCCAGGACACAACGGCACGGTGGCTACACCTTC
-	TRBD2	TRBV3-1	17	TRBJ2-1	CASSQETGLAGVHEQFF	TGTGCCAGCAGCCAAGAGACCGGACTAGCGGGAGTGCATGAGCAGTTCTTC
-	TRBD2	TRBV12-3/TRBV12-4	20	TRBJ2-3	CASSSPDVGQAGGSTDAQYF	TGTGCCAGCAGCTCCCCAGACGTCGGGCAGGCGGGAGGAAGCACAGATGCGCAGTATTTT
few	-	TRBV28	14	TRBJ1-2	CASSFPGVGYGYTF	TGTGCCAGCAGTTTTCCGGGGGTGGGCTATGGCTACACCTTC
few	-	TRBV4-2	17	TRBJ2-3	CASSQRDGPGPTDTQYF	TGTGCCAGCAGCCAACGGGACGGGCCGGGTCCCACAGATACGCAGTATTTT
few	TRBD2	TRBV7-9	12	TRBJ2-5	CASSLGGDAQYF	TGTGCCAGCAGCTTGGGGGGGGACGCCCAGTACTTC
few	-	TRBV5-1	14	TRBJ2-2	CASSTGANTGELFF	TGCGCCAGCAGTACAGGAGCGAACACCGGGGAGCTGTTTTTT
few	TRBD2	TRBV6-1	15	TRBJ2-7	CASSEGTSEIYEQYF	TGTGCCAGCAGTGAAGGGACTAGCGAGATCTACGAGCAGTACTTC
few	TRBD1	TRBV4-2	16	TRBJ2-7	CASSQVGTGDSYEQYF	TGTGCCAGCAGCCAAGTAGGGACAGGTGATTCCTACGAGCAGTACTTC
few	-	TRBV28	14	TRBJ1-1	CASRAPGVNTEAFF	TGTGCCAGCAGGGCCCCAGGGGTGAACACTGAAGCTTTCTTT
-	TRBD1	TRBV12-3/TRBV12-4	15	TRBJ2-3	CASRRGQGGADTQYF	TGTGCCAGCAGGCGCGGACAGGGGGGGGCAGATACGCAGTATTTT